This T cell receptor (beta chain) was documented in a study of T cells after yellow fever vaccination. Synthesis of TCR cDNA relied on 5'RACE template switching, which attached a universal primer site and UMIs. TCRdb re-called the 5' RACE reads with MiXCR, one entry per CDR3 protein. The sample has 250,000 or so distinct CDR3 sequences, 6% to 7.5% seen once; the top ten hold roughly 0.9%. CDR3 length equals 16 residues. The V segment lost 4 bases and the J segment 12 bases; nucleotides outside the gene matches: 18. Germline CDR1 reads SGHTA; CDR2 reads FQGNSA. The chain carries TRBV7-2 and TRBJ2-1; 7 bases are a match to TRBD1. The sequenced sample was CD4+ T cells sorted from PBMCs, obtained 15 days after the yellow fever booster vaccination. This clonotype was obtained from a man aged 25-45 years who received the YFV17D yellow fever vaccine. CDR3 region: CASSSRRDSESLAQFF. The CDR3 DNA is TGTGCCAGCAGCTCCAGACGGGACAGTGAGTCCCTGGCGCAGTTCTTC.